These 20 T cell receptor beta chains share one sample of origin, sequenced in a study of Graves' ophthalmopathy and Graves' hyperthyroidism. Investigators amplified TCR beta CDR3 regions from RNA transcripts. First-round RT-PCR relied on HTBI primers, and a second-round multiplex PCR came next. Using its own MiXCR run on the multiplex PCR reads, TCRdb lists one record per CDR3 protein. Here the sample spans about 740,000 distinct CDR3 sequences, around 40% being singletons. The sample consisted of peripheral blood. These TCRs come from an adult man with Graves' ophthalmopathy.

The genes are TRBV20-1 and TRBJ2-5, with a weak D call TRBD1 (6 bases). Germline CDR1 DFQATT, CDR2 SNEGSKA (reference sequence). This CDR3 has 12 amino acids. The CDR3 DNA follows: TGCAGAGCAGGACAGACTCAAGAGACCCAGTACTTC. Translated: CRAGQTQETQYF.

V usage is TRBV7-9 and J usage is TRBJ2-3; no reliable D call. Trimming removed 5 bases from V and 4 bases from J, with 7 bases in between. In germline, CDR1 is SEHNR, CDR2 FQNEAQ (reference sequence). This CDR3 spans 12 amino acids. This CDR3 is CASSPYADTQYF. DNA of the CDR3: TGTGCCAGCAGCCCGTATGCAGATACGCAGTATTTT.

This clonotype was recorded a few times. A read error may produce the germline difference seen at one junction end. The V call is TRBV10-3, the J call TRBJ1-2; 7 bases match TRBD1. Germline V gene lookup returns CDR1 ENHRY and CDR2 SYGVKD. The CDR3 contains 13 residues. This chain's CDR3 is CASSTGVVGGYTF. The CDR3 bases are TGTGCCAGCAGTACAGGGGTAGTTGGTGGCTACACCTTC.

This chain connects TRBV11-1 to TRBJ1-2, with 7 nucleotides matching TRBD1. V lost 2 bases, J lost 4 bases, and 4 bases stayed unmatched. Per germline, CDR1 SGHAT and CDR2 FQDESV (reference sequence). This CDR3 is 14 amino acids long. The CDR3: CASSLPGTAYGYTF. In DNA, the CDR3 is TGTGCCAGCAGCTTACCGGGGACAGCCTATGGCTACACCTTC.

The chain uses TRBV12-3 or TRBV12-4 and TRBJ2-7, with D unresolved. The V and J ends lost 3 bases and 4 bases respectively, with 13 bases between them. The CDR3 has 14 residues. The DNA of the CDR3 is TGTGCCAGCAGTTTTGGTAGCACACGATACGAGCAGTACTTC. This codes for CASSFGSTRYEQYF.

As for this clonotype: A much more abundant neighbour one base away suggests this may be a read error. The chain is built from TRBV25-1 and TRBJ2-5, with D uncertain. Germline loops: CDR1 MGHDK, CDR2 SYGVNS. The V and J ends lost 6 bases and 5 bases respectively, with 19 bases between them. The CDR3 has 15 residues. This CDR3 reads CASRKMAGLGETQYF. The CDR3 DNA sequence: TGTGCCAGCAGGAAGATGGCAGGTCTGGGGGAGACCCAGTACTTC.

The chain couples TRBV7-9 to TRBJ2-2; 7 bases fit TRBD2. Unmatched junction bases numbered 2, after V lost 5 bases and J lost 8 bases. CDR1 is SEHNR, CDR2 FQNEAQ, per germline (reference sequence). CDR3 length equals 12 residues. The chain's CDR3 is CASSTLAGELFF. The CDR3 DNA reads TGTGCCAGCAGCACACTAGCGGGGGAGCTGTTTTTT.

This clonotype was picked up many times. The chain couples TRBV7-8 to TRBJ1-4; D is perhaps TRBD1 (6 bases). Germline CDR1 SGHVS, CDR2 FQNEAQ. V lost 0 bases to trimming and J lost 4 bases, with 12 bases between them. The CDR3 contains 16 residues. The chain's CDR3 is CASSLAGARGNEKLFF. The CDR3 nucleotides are TGTGCCAGCAGCTTAGCGGGGGCGCGGGGTAATGAAAAACTGTTTTTT. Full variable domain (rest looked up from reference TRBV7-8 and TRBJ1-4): GAGVSQSPRYKVAKRGQDVALRCDPISGHVSLFWYQQALGQGPEFLTYFQNEAQLDKSGLPSDRFFAERPEGSVSTLKIQRTQQEDSAVYLCASSLAGARGNEKLFFGSGTQLSVL.

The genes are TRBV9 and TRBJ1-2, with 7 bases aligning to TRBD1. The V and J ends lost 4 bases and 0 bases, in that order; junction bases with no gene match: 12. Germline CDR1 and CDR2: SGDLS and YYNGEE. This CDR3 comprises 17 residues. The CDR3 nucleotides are TGTGCCAGCAGCCCGACAGGGTCCGGCTTAGCTAACTATGGCTACACCTTC. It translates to CASSPTGSGLANYGYTF.

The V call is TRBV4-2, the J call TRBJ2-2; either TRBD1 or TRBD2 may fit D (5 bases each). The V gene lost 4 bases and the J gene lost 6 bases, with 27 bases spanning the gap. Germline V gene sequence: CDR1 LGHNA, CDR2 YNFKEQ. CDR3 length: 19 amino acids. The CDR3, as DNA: TGTGCCAGCAGCCCCTTACCCATCGGGGCAGTTAGTCCCCCCGGGGAGCTGTTTTTT. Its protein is CASSPLPIGAVSPPGELFF.

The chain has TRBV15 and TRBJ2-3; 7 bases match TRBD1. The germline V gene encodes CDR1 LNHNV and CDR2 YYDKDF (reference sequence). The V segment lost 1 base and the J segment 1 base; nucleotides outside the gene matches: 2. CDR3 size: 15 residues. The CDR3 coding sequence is TGTGCCACCAGCAGAGTTGGACAGGGCACAGATACGCAGTATTTT. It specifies CATSRVGQGTDTQYF.

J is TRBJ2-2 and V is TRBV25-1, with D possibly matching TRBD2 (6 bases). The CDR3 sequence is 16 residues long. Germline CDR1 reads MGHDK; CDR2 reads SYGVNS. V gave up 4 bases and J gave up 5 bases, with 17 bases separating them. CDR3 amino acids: CASSARLGGLTGELFF. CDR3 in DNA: TGTGCCAGCAGTGCTAGACTCGGGGGTCTAACCGGGGAGCTGTTTTTT.

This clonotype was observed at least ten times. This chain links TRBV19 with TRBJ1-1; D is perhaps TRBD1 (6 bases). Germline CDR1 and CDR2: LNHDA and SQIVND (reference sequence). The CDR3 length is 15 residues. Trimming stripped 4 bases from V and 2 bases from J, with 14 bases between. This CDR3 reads CASSTQGPLNTEAFF. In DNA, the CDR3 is TGTGCCAGTAGTACACAGGGCCCCCTTAACACTGAAGCTTTCTTT. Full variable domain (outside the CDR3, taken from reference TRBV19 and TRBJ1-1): DGGITQSPKYLFRKEGQNVTLSCEQNLNHDAMYWYRQDPGQGLRLIYYSQIVNDFQKGDIAEGYSVSREKKESFPLTVTSAQKNPTAFYLCASSTQGPLNTEAFFGQGTRLTVV.

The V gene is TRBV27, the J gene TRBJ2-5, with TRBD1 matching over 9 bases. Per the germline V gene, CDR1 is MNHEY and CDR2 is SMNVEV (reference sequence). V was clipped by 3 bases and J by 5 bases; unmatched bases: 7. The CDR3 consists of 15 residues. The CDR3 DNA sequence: TGTGCCAGCAGTTTCCAACACAGGGGGCGGGAGACCCAGTACTTC. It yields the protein CASSFQHRGRETQYF.

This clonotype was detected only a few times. Here the CDR3 reads CSAQLASAANEKLFF. CDR3 DNA: TGCAGTGCTCAACTAGCCAGCGCTGCTAATGAAAAACTGTTTTTT. The chain joins TRBV20-1 to TRBJ1-4; D gene uncertain. CDR3 length: 15 residues. Per the germline V gene, CDR1 is DFQATT and CDR2 is SNEGSKA (reference sequence). Trimming pared 5 bases from V and 3 bases from J, leaving 16 bases between.

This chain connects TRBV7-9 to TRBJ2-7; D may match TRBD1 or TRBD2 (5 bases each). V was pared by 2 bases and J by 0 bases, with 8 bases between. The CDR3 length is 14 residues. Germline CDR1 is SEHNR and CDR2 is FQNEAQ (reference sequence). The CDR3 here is CASSLMGDSYEQYF. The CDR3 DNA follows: TGTGCCAGCAGCTTAATGGGGGACTCCTACGAGCAGTACTTC.

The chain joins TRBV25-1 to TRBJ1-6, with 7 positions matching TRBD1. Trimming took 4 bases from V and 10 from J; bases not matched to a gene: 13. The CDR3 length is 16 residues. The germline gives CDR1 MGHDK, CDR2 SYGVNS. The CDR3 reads CASSARLPTGLSPLHF. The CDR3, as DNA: TGTGCCAGCAGTGCTAGACTCCCGACAGGGCTCTCACCCCTCCACTTT.

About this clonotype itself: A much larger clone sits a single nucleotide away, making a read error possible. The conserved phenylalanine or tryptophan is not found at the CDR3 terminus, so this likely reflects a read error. Written as DNA, the CDR3 is TGTGCCAGCAGCCAAGGGGGTTTTGGGTCACCCCTCCACCTT. Protein: CASSQGGFGSPLHL. The J gene is TRBJ1-6, the V gene TRBV14, with D unclear. This CDR3 is built from 14 residues. Germline V gene data show CDR1 as SGHDN and CDR2 as FVKESK. Trimming cost V 1 base and J 10 bases, with 11 bases left between them.

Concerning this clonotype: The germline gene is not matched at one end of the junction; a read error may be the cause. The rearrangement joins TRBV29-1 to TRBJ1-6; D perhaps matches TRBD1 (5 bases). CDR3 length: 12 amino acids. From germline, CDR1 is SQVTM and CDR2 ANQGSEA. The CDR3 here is CSVGHNNPPLHF. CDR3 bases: TGCAGCGTCGGACATAATAATCCACCCCTCCACTTT.

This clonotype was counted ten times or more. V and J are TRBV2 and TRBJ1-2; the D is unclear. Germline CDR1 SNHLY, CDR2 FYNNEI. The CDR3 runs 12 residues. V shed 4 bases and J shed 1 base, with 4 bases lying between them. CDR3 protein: CASSGDNYGYTF. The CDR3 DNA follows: TGTGCCAGCAGTGGTGATAACTATGGCTACACCTTC.